A single sample gave rise to the 10 T cell receptor beta chains below, sequenced in a study of neurological immune-mediated disorders. Each CDR3 protein gets one entry after TCRdb re-called the 5' RACE reads with MiXCR. This table holds 20,000 to 30,000 distinct CDR3 sequences, almost 2.5% found once. The specimen was PBMCs. Receptor source: a woman aged 45-60 years with multiple sclerosis.

This clonotype was seen at least ten times. The rearrangement links TRBV27 to TRBJ1-1, with D uncertain. Germline lookup yields CDR1 MNHEY and CDR2 SMNVEV (reference sequence). CDR3 length: 13 amino acids. The V gene lost 4 bases and the J gene lost 1 base, with 7 bases spanning the gap. DNA of the CDR3: TGTGCCAGCAGTTGGACGGAGAACACTGAAGCTTTCTTT. It is translated as CASSWTENTEAFF.

This clonotype was found a few times. The gene calls are TRBV20-1 and TRBJ2-5; TRBD1 might be the D (6 bases). The CDR3 is 13 amino acids. Germline V gives CDR1 DFQATT, CDR2 SNEGSKA (reference sequence). V was trimmed by 1 base and J by 7 bases, leaving 13 bases between them. The CDR3 loop reads CSARVDSSGTQYF. Written as DNA, the CDR3 is TGCAGTGCTAGAGTGGACAGCTCCGGGACCCAGTACTTC.

In its sample, this clonotype was seen a few times. The chain carries TRBV20-1 and TRBJ2-5, with 14 bases matching TRBD2. The CDR3 is 14 residues long. V shed 6 bases, J shed 5 bases, and the junction held 5 bases outside the gene matches. Per the germline V gene, CDR1 is DFQATT and CDR2 is SNEGSKA (reference sequence). The CDR3 DNA follows: TGCAGTGCGCCTAGGACTAGCGGGAGGGAGACCCAGTACTTC. Its translation is CSAPRTSGRETQYF.

The sample holds many counts of this clonotype. The chain carries TRBV29-1 and TRBJ2-7, with a weak D call TRBD2 (6 bases). CDR1 SQVTM and CDR2 ANQGSEA come from the germline V gene. Deletions cut 4 bases from V and 2 bases from J, with 15 bases between. The CDR3 consists of 14 residues. The CDR3 bases are TGCAGCGTTGGGCGGGGCACCAGGGCCTACGAGCAGTACTTC. Translation gives CSVGRGTRAYEQYF.

In this sample, this clonotype turned up many times. The chain uses TRBV12-3 or TRBV12-4 and TRBJ1-5; D unclear. The CDR3 covers 14 residues. V dropped 3 bases and J dropped 6 bases, with 12 bases sitting between them. CDR3 amino acids: CASSFLAEGQPQHF. In DNA, the CDR3 is TGTGCCAGCAGTTTTCTCGCGGAGGGTCAGCCCCAGCATTTT.

This clonotype was counted many times. This chain joins TRBV12-3 or TRBV12-4 and TRBJ2-7, with D hard to call. This CDR3 contains 13 residues. Trimming left V 8 bases short and J 6 bases short, with 17 bases between. CDR3 protein: CASWLGPGFEQYF. CDR3 coding DNA: TGTGCCAGCTGGCTGGGTCCGGGCTTCGAGCAGTACTTC.

This clonotype was seen at least ten times. The genes are TRBV5-1 and TRBJ2-7; 11 bases match TRBD2. The CDR3 totals 14 residues. The ends lost 3 bases at V and 3 bases at J; junction bases unmatched: 2. The germline V gene has CDR1 SGHRS and CDR2 YFSETQ. This chain's CDR3 is CASSSTSGSYEQYF. The CDR3 DNA reads as TGCGCCAGCAGCTCCACTAGCGGGAGCTACGAGCAGTACTTC.

This clonotype was seen ten or more times. This may come from a read error, since a much larger clone is one base off. V usage is TRBV27 and J usage is TRBJ2-6; 10 positions match TRBD2. Germline CDR1 and CDR2: MNHEY and SMNVEV (reference sequence). The CDR3 is made up of 19 amino acids. The DNA of the CDR3 is TGTGCCAGCAGTTTAGAGGGCCTAGCGGGAGTTGGAGGGGCCAAAGTCCTGACTTTC. Translation gives CASSLEGLAGVGGAKVLTF.

This clonotype was observed at least ten times. This chain links TRBV10-2 with TRBJ2-7; D is ambiguous. The germline CDR1 and CDR2 sequences are WSHSY and SAAADI. This CDR3 is built from 15 residues. V lost 2 bases and J lost 0, with 11 bases in between. CDR3 coding DNA: TGCGCCAGCAGTGAGGAGGAATGGAACTCCTACGAGCAGTACTTC. Translation gives CASSEEEWNSYEQYF.

This clonotype was found a few times. The chain is built from TRBV29-1 and TRBJ1-2; D might be TRBD1 (6 bases). CDR3 length equals 12 residues. The V and J ends lost 5 bases and 6 bases respectively, with 13 bases between them. Germline CDR1 is SQVTM and CDR2 is ANQGSEA. The CDR3 reads CSVRTGRDGYTF. The CDR3 nucleotides read TGCAGCGTTAGAACAGGGCGTGATGGCTACACCTTC.